Sequencing of this TCR beta chain was carried out in a study of blood T cells in healthy people across ages. Primers used in a second PCR of about 6 to 11 cycles were a sample-barcoded 5' primer and a J-beta primer mix. One entry per CDR3 protein, called by TCRdb with MiXCR from the 5' RACE reads. The sample lists about 940,000 distinct CDR3 sequences; under 50% were seen once. Samples had at least 6.5 million PBMCs isolated from them. RNA extraction gave at least 6 micrograms of total RNA per sample. Turning to this clonotype: Its specificity is not known.

Broader study findings: Naive T cell percentage showed a strong correlation with the diversity of TCR beta. PBMCs that were unsorted prevented a conclusive naive versus antigen-experienced comparison.

CDR3 length: 18 amino acids. Germline V gene lookup returns CDR1 MNHEY and CDR2 SVGEGT. The V and J ends lost 5 bases and 2 bases respectively, with 19 bases between them. The TCR comes from a man under 40 in good health. V and J are TRBV6-2 or TRBV6-3 and TRBJ2-6; a possible D gene is TRBD1 (6 bases). The specimen was blood. The CDR3 loop is CASSADSQTAAGANVLTF. DNA of the CDR3: TGTGCCAGCAGTGCGGACAGCCAAACGGCCGCTGGGGCCAACGTCCTGACTTTC.